This entry concerns a single T cell receptor (beta chain). Original data processing: Cell counts per sample came from amplifying reference gene primers. The assay was immunoSEQ multiplex PCR, and TCRdb's table has in-frame clones only and misses some. D and trimming come from the DNA, and the V and J calls and clone size come from that table. The sample includes 180,000 or so clones, roughly 80% of them seen just once. Trimming took 1 base from V and 9 from J, leaving 16 bases between them. This CDR3 spans 16 amino acids. CDR1 and CDR2 from the germline V gene are MNHNS and SASEGT. The data stem from a study of blood T cell repertoires in COVID-19. Study background: The study drew acute and convalescent COVID-19 samples from the United States, Italy and Spain. Sample material is recorded as cDNA or gDNA derived from T cells, B-cell-depleted T cells, or PBMCs.

Seattle's enrolled individuals joined amid active infection and were then monitored longitudinally. Material: peripheral blood. The V and J genes are TRBV6-1 and TRBJ1-6, with D tentatively TRBD1 (5 bases). This receptor was obtained from a woman between 40 and 50 years old with COVID-19, enrolled during active disease. This CDR3 is CASSEGALGGSSPLHF. The DNA for the CDR3 is TGTGCCAGCAGTGAAGGAGCGTTGGGGGGAAGTTCACCCCTCCACTTT.